This T cell receptor beta chain appears in the sequencing data of a study of CD8 T cells in Susac syndrome. With random hexamers, reverse transcription was performed on about 0.5 to 1 ug of RNA. TCR beta CDR3 was amplified by immunoSEQ covering 54 Vbeta and 13 Jbeta. TCRdb re-called the immunoSEQ multiplex PCR reads through MiXCR, storing one row per CDR3 protein. The sample carries about 430,000 distinct CDR3 sequences, more than 80% recorded once. This CDR3 spans 17 amino acids. V lost 6 bases to trimming and J lost 4 bases, with 22 bases between them. The chain employs TRBV12-3 or TRBV12-4 and TRBJ2-1; D remains unclear. The TCR comes from a human donor with multiple sclerosis. The sequencing sample was made of CD8+ T cells from PBMCs. The CDR3 protein is CASSSIQHPTAYNEQFF. In DNA, the CDR3 is TGTGCCAGCAGCTCAATCCAACATCCAACCGCTTACAATGAGCAGTTCTTC.